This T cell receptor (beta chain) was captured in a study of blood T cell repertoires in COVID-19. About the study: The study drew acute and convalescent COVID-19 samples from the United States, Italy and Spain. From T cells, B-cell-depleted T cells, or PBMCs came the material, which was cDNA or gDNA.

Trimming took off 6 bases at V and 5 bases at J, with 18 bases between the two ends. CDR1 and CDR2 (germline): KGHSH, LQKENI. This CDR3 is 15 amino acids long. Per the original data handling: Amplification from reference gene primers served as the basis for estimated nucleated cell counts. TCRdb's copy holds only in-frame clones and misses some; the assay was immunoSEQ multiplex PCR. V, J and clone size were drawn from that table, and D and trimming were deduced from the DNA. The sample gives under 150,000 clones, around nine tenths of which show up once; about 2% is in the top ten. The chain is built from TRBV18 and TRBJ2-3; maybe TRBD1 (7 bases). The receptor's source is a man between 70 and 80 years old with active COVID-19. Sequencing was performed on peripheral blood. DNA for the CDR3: TGTGCCAGCTCTCGTACAGACAGGGAGGTAGATACGCAGTATTTT. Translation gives CASSRTDREVDTQYF.